This T cell receptor beta chain was captured in a study of breast tumors, draining lymph nodes, adjacent tissues. TCRdb passed the multiplex PCR reads through MiXCR, listing each CDR3 protein once. Here the sample spans fewer than 150,000 distinct CDR3 sequences, less than 25% being singletons. Samples came from axillary lymph nodes draining the breast cancer. From germline, CDR1 is MNHEY and CDR2 SVGAGI. The V end was cut by 0 bases, the J end by 2 bases, with 13 bases between. The CDR3 length is 16 residues. J is TRBJ1-2 and V is TRBV6-5, with D perhaps matching TRBD1 (6 bases). The sequencing input was axillary lymph node tissue. This TCR was recovered from a female donor with breast cancer. Some clones in this sample may be carry-over from other donors' samples. The CDR3 sequence: CASSYSKQGLNYGYTF. CDR3 bases: TGTGCCAGCAGTTACTCAAAACAGGGCCTAAACTATGGCTACACCTTC.